Reported below is one TCR beta chain. This sample was taken from a study of blood T cell repertoires in COVID-19. Study background: PBMCs, B-cell-depleted T cells, or T cells provided the cDNA or gDNA that made up the material.

Using immunoSEQ multiplex PCR, the repertoire was profiled, and TCRdb retains in-frame clones only, with some absent. The sample contains 150,000 to 200,000 clones, roughly 80% of which appear only once. V shed 6 bases and J 1 base; nucleotides not matched to a gene: 6. In germline, CDR1 is SNHLY, CDR2 FYNNEI. The CDR3 runs 16 residues. The sample taken for sequencing was peripheral blood. The chain employs TRBV2 and TRBJ2-5; TRBD2 aligns across 12 bases. The TCR originated in a woman aged 30 to 39 with acute or convalescent COVID-19. CDR3 nucleotides: TGTGCCAGCAGGAAGGGGACTAGCGGGTTCCAAGAGACCCAGTACTTC. Translation: CASRKGTSGFQETQYF. The whole variable domain, remainder taken from reference TRBV2 and TRBJ2-5, is EPEVTQTPSHQVTQMGQEVILRCVPISNHLYFYWYRQILGQKVEFLVSFYNNEISEKSEIFDDQFSVERPDGSNFTLKIRSTKLEDSAMYFCASRKGTSGFQETQYFGPGTRLLVL.